This TCR beta chain was sequenced in a study of CD8 T cells in ankylosing spondylitis. The study, taken as a whole, reports: Disease-linked clones reportedly showed significant enrichment in matched ankylosing spondylitis synovial fluid. For ankylosing spondylitis blood, a TCR beta motif of 7 or 8 highly homologous variants appeared characteristic.

Each CDR3 protein is one row after TCRdb ran MiXCR on the 5' RACE reads. Among 240,000 or so distinct CDR3 sequences, 8.6% were seen once, and the ten largest hold about 6.5%. Trimming at V came to 1 base and at J to 5 bases, leaving 3 bases not matched to a gene. This CDR3 has 15 residues. CDR1 and CDR2 (germline): LGHNA, YNFKEQ. This clonotype occurred many times. The antigen is unknown. Sequencing was done on a sample of blood, either unsorted or a sorted T cell fraction (not recorded which). This receptor was identified in a male donor with ankylosing spondylitis or in good health (not recorded which). This rearrangement joins TRBV4-2 to TRBJ2-1; 9 bases are shared with TRBD1. DNA of the CDR3: TGTGCCAGCAGCCAAGCGGGACAGGGAGACAATGAGCAGTTCTTC. As protein: CASSQAGQGDNEQFF.